The TCR beta chain described here comes from a study of T-cell reconstitution after alpha-beta-depleted transplantation in children (dated by TCRdb to 2016 to 2017). About the investigation overall: Using TCR repertoire profiling, the study quantitatively followed how T-cell immune reconstitution unfolded in children after TCRalphabeta/CD19-depleted allogeneic hematopoietic cell transplantation. Overall study results and their limits: The apparently early recovery of alphabetaT-cell counts about two months after transplant reportedly depended on only several hundred rapidly expanded clones that came from non-depleted graft cells. Hyperexpanded clone frequencies declined over subsequent months; after one year, T-cell counts and TCRbeta diversity were mostly attributed to newly produced T cells. In some patients, the high TCRbeta diversity seen at day 60 was put down to recipient T cells and intrathymic progenitors that had survived conditioning.

Libraries were made using PCR. The sequencer listed for this sample is Illumina HiSeq 2500. TCR libraries were prepared with molecular barcoding, using unique molecular identifiers to normalize TCRbeta repertoire quantification. The public sequencing data were trimmed at Q25 with fastp and processed into clonotypes with MiXCR by TCRdb, which kept only in-frame beta chains. Records with the same CDR3 protein are collapsed into one entry carrying the most frequent genes and DNA. The sample table holds about 19,000 distinct CDR3 sequences, of which over 10% were seen once. 35% of the sample is in the top ten clones. Per the publication, the time point label means: day 60 (about 2 months) after transplantation. The intended sense of this specimen's treatment or condition label: allogeneic hematopoietic cell transplantation with graft depleted of TCRalphabeta T cells and CD19 B cells. Transplant recipients were children who received TCRalphabeta/CD19-depleted allogeneic hematopoietic cell grafts.

At least ten counts were recorded for this clonotype. No cognate antigen has been identified for it. Per-base qualities were not stored, and no clone one base away is much larger. A distance of 11 bases separates the germline ends of V and J, which lose 4 bases and 4 bases respectively. The germline V gene (reference sequence) supplies CDR1 SEHNR and CDR2 FQNEAQ. There are 13 amino acids in the CDR3, from cysteine to phenylalanine inclusive. Of the read, only the CDR3 DNA is kept; its 39 bases are in frame from base 1. Here the chain combines TRBV7-9 and TRBJ2-7, and perhaps TRBD2 as D gene, on 5 matching bases. The TCR was taken from a female patient between 2 and 15 years old who had a stem cell transplant for congenital amegakaryocytic thrombocytopenia, so the T cells may come from the graft donor. Sequenced here: PBMCs, mostly from graft donor cells, sampled 60 days after TCRalphabeta/CD19-depleted stem cell transplant. The bases are TGTGCCAGCAGCTCGGGAATTGCTTACGAGCAGTACTTC. Translated, this is CASSSGIAYEQYF.